Listed below are T cell receptor beta chains from one sample, sequenced in a study of regulatory T cells in long-lasting Graves disease. TCRdb re-called the multiplex PCR reads with MiXCR, one entry per CDR3 protein. This table holds around 500,000 distinct CDR3 sequences, roughly 14% found once. Separately, the same data were catalogued under a study of T cells in Graves' hyperthyroidism and ophthalmopathy.

The sequencing used peripheral blood mononuclear cells (PBMCs), collected at new diagnosis, from a patient treated with antithyroid drugs. These receptors originate from a man under 40 with Graves disease. CDR3s include the opening cysteine and the closing phenylalanine or tryptophan. The order of the fields is J gene, D gene, clone size, V gene, CDR3 protein, CDR3 DNA. The D gene is left open where the match is weak. Clone size is stated in some rows and not others, as once, few, many or a class when expanded.

>TRBJ1-2|NA|NA|TRBV4-1
CASSQDQWGTAYGYTF
TGCGCCAGCAGCCAAGATCAATGGGGTACAGCATATGGCTACACCTTC
>TRBJ2-6|NA|many|TRBV29-1
CSVEDPKRTGANVLTF
TGCAGCGTTGAAGACCCGAAGAGGACTGGGGCCAACGTCCTGACTTTC
>TRBJ2-3|TRBD2|many|TRBV12-3/TRBV12-4
CASSPWTSDGDTQYF
TGTGCCAGCAGTCCGTGGACTAGCGATGGAGATACGCAGTATTTT
>TRBJ2-5|NA|many|TRBV12-5
CASGLEADPETQYF
TGTGCTAGTGGTTTGGAGGCAGACCCAGAGACCCAGTACTTC
>TRBJ2-7|TRBD1|many|TRBV27
CASSTTTGWEYEQYF
TGTGCCAGCAGTACCACGACAGGGTGGGAATACGAGCAGTACTTC
>TRBJ2-3|NA|NA|TRBV12-3/TRBV12-4
CASRERGATDTQYF
TGTGCCAGCAGAGAGAGAGGGGCCACAGATACGCAGTATTTT
>TRBJ2-3|NA|NA|TRBV30
CAWSGTRTTVGTDTQYF
TGTGCCTGGAGTGGTACACGGACAACCGTGGGCACAGATACGCAGTATTTT
>TRBJ2-1|TRBD1|many|TRBV27
CASSLKGQGLAGLYNEQFF
TGTGCCAGCAGTTTAAAGGGACAGGGGTTGGCGGGGCTCTACAATGAGCAGTTCTTC
>TRBJ1-4|TRBD1|many|TRBV2
CASSAGQGKGPNEKLFF
TGTGCCAGCAGTGCCGGACAGGGGAAGGGGCCGAATGAAAAACTGTTTTTT
>TRBJ1-1|TRBD1|few|TRBV19
CASSPGDRGIPEAFF
TGTGCCAGTAGTCCCGGGGACAGGGGGATCCCTGAAGCTTTCTTT
>TRBJ2-1|TRBD1|NA|TRBV20-1
CSARDSRTGNNEQFF
TGCAGTGCTAGAGATTCCAGGACAGGGAACAATGAGCAGTTCTTC
>TRBJ2-3|NA|NA|TRBV29-1
CSAAFTGTSTDTQYF
TGCAGCGCCGCTTTCACAGGCACTAGCACAGATACGCAGTATTTT
>TRBJ2-1|TRBD2|few|TRBV19
CASRPNLAGGVNEQSF
TGTGCCAGTAGGCCCAATCTAGCGGGAGGAGTCAATGAGCAGTCCTTC
>TRBJ1-2|TRBD1|many|TRBV27
CASSLTPLRTGLRGYTF
TGTGCCAGCAGTTTGACCCCCCTTAGGACAGGGCTGAGAGGCTACACCTTC